This entry describes one T cell receptor (beta chain). The CDR3 runs to 15 residues. Trimming took 7 bases from V and 3 from J, leaving 16 bases between them. The germline V gene has CDR1 SNHLY and CDR2 FYNNEI. This record belongs to a study of blood T cell repertoires in COVID-19. The overall study: Acute-phase and convalescent COVID-19 samples originated in the United States, Italy and Spain. Sample material is recorded as cDNA or gDNA derived from T cells, B-cell-depleted T cells, or PBMCs.

Authors' analysis steps: Estimation of nucleated cell counts relied on the amplification of reference gene primers. The table came from immunoSEQ multiplex PCR; TCRdb's copy has only in-frame clones and leaves some out. Clonal size and the V and J genes are those of that table, whereas D and trimming came from the DNA. The top ten hold about 4% of the sample, which has 88,000 or so clones, roughly 85% seen once. The origin of this receptor is a man between 60 and 70 years old with acute or convalescent COVID-19. The material sequenced was peripheral blood. The chain carries TRBV2 and TRBJ2-1; D perhaps matches TRBD1 (6 bases). The CDR3 coding sequence is TGTGCCAGCATCCCCTTGGGGGCGTTCTACAATGAGCAGTTCTTC. Protein sequence: CASIPLGAFYNEQFF.